One sample yielded the 3 T cell receptor beta chains listed below, sequenced in a study of CXCR3-negative and CXCR3-positive naive CD8 T cells. Study-level results: Comparison of naive cells showed more hydrophobic TRB CDR3s in CXCR3-positive than in CXCR3-negative naive cells.

Libraries of TRB cDNA were made by 5' RACE and carried UMIs. From its re-call of the 5' RACE reads, TCRdb lists each CDR3 protein once, without DNA. In all, the sample yields around 140,000 distinct CDR3 sequences. Their antigens remain unidentified. The sequencing input was naive CXCR3+ CD8+ T cells from blood. Subset: CD45RO-CCR7+CD27+CD95- naive CD8+ T cells expressing CXCR3 (TNR3+). These TCRs come from a human donor in good health. Some clones in this sample may be carry-over from other donors' samples.

The chain links TRBV11-2 to TRBJ1-2; the D call from TCRdb, TRBD1, cannot be confirmed without DNA. Looked up from germline, CDR1 is SGHAT and CDR2 is FQNNGV. The CDR3 length is 17 residues. The CDR3 sequence is CASSSGAGTGGKYGYTF.

The chain has TRBV5-6 and TRBJ2-1; TCRdb's D gene call, TRBD2, goes unchecked for lack of DNA. Germline values: CDR1 SGHDT, CDR2 YYEEEE. The CDR3 is made up of 16 amino acids. This CDR3 reads CASSLKREGAYNEQFF.

The chain joins TRBV28 to TRBJ2-6. CDR3 length equals 15 residues. Germline CDR1 MDHEN, CDR2 SYDVKM. Here the CDR3 reads CASSPGDSGANVLTF.